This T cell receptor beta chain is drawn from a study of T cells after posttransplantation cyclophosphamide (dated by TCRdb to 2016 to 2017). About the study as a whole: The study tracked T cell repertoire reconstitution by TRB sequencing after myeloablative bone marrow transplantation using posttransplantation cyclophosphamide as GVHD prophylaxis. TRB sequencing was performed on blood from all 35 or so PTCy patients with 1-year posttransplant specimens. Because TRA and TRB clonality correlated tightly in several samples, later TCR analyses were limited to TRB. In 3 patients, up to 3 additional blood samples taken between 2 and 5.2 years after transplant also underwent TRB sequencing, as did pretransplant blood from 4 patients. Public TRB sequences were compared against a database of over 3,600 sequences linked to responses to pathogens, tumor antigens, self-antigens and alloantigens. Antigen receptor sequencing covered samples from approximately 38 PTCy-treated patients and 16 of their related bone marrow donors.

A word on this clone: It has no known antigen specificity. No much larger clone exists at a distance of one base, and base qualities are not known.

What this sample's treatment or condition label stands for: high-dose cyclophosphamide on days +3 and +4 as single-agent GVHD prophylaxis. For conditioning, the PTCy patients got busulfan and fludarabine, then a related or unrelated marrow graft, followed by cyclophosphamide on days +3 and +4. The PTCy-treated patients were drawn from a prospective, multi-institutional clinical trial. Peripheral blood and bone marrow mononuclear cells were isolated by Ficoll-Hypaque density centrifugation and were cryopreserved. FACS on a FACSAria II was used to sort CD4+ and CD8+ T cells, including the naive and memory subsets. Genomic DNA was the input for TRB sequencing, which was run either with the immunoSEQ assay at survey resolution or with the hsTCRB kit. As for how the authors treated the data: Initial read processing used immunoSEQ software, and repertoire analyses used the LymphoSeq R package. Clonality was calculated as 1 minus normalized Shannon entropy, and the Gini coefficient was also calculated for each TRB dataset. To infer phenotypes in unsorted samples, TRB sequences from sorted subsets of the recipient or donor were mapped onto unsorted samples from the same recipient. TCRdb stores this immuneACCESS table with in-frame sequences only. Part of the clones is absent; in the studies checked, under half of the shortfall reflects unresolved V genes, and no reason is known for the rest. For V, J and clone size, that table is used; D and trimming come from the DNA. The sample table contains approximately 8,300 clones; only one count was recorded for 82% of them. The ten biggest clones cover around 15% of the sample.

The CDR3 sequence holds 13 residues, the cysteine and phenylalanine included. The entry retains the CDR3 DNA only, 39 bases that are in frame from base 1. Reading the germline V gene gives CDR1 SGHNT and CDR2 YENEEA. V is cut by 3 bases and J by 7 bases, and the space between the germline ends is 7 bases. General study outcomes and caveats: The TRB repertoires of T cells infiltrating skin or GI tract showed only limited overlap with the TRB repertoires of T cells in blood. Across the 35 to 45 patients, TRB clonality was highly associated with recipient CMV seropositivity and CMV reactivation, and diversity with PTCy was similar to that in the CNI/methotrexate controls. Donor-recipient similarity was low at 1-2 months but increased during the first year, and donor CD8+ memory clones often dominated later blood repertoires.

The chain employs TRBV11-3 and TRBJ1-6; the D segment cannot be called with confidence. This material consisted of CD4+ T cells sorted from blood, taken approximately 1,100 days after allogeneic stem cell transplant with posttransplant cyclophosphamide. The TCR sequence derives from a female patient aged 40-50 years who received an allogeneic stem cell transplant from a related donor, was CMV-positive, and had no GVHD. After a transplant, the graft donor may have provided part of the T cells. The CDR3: CASSFHQNSPLHF. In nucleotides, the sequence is TGTGCCAGCAGCTTTCATCAAAATTCACCCCTCCACTTT.